The present T cell receptor beta chain was sequenced within a study of blood T cells in healthy people across ages. A sample-barcoded 5' primer and a J-beta primer mix were used in a second PCR of roughly 7 to 11 cycles. TCRdb re-called the 5' RACE reads with MiXCR, one entry per CDR3 protein. The sample includes hundreds of thousands of distinct CDR3 sequences, around 50% seen only once; the top ten take approximately 24%. The sequencing input was blood. The clonotype comes from a middle-aged man in good health.

In DNA, the CDR3 is TGTGCCAGCAGCCCTACTAGTACGGAGACCCAGTACTTC. Its translation: CASSPTSTETQYF. The rearrangement joins TRBV6-5 to TRBJ2-5; a possible D gene is TRBD2 (5 bases). This CDR3 region has 13 residues. Germline assignment: CDR1 MNHEY and CDR2 SVGAGI. Trimming removed 6 bases at V and 5 bases at J, with 13 bases between.